This passage covers 3 T cell receptor beta chains from one sample sequenced in a study of Graves' ophthalmopathy and Graves' hyperthyroidism. RNA transcripts yielded amplified TCR beta CDR3 regions. The authors performed first-round RT-PCR with HTBI primers and then a second-round multiplex PCR. One entry per CDR3 protein, called by TCRdb with MiXCR from the multiplex PCR reads. The profile covers a few hundred thousand distinct CDR3 sequences, with approximately 15% appearing a single time and roughly 7% taken by the ten largest. Material: peripheral blood. These TCRs come from a woman aged 18-35 years with stable Graves' hyperthyroidism.

This clonotype was recorded many times. The chain combines TRBV2 with TRBJ1-3, with TRBD1 matching 9 bases. Trimming cost V 10 bases and J 1 base; bases outside gene matches: 5. Germline V gene data show CDR1 as SNHLY and CDR2 as FYNNEI. This CDR3 is built from 14 residues. The CDR3 sequence is CATYRGLSGNTIYF. The CDR3 DNA is TGTGCCACGTACAGGGGGCTATCTGGAAACACCATATATTTT.

This clonotype was seen many times. The chain carries TRBV29-1 and TRBJ1-2, with 10 bases aligning to TRBD1. Germline-derived CDR1 and CDR2 are SQVTM and ANQGSEA. The CDR3 is 13 residues long. V trimming: 6 bases; J trimming: 8 bases; junction bases outside the gene matches: 9. The CDR3 DNA reads TGCAGCGTAACAAAGACAGGGGGCGAGGGCTACACCTTC. This codes for CSVTKTGGEGYTF.

This clonotype was recorded at least ten times. The chain has TRBV6-1 and TRBJ1-1; no reliable D call. From germline, CDR1 is MNHNS and CDR2 SASEGT. The CDR3 sequence is 14 residues long. Trimming left V 1 base short and J 1 base short, with 7 bases between. CDR3 region: CASSEVIGNTEAFF. CDR3 bases: TGTGCCAGCAGTGAAGTCATCGGGAACACTGAAGCTTTCTTT.